The rows below give T cell receptor beta chains drawn from one sample of a study of molecular identifiers for immune sequencing clone quantification. Each CDR3 protein gets one entry after TCRdb re-called the PCR reads with MiXCR. The sample lists around 470,000 distinct CDR3 sequences, around a fifth occurring once. Sequencing input: naive CD8+ T cells from blood, with Jurkat cell RNA spiked in. These receptors were collected from a human donor in good health. Some libraries in this study had Jurkat cell RNA spiked in. Each CDR3 is given without its conserved first and last residue.

v_gene	j_gene	CDR3aa
TRBV2	TRBJ1-4	ASSVRRDALKDEKLF
TRBV6-2/TRBV6-3	TRBJ1-4	ASSSPGGVNEKLF
TRBV24-1	TRBJ2-7	ATIDTDPDPHNLYEQY
TRBV30	TRBJ1-5	AWSSTGREQPQH
TRBV7-9	TRBJ2-1	ASSLGSGARGQF
TRBV7-9	TRBJ1-1	ASSLVTTEAF
TRBV11-1	TRBJ2-7	ASSVGLAGGKSYEQY
TRBV21-1	TRBJ2-5	ASSKGDNQETQY
TRBV2	TRBJ2-1	ASSDPKDRASYNEQF
TRBV19	TRBJ2-1	ASSIFGGSKNEQF
TRBV6-1	TRBJ2-3	ASIPLISDTQY
TRBV4-1	TRBJ1-1	ASSHEPGTGVLSEAF
TRBV7-2	TRBJ1-5	ASSLVQGDQPQH
TRBV12-3/TRBV12-4	TRBJ2-7	ASSFRAGGRYEQY
TRBV7-6	TRBJ2-5	ASSFNFLETQY
TRBV7-9	TRBJ2-1	ASSFISVNEQF
TRBV12-3/TRBV12-4	TRBJ2-4	ASSPGGRLDIQH
TRBV7-6	TRBJ2-3	ASSFLVASRTSGETSTDTQY
TRBV4-3	TRBJ2-3	ASSQVAGGPDTQY
TRBV2	TRBJ2-7	VVDPDREGLNYEQY
TRBV9	TRBJ1-6	ASSVEQDRVSPLH
TRBV3-1	TRBJ2-3	ASSQEPYSDTGTDTQY
TRBV7-6	TRBJ2-7	ASSPEGLAGDYEQY
TRBV6-2/TRBV6-3	TRBJ2-7	ASTTGGYEQY
TRBV12-3/TRBV12-4	TRBJ2-1	ASSLGVWVF
TRBV6-5	TRBJ1-1	ASSQGVNTEAF
TRBV19	TRBJ1-5	ASSAGTRGNQPQH
TRBV11-2	TRBJ2-1	ASSLAGGGGGDEQF
TRBV6-1	TRBJ1-5	ATWDRVRQPQH
TRBV30	TRBJ2-2	AWADTGEPF
TRBV24-1	TRBJ2-3	ATSSTLMGPDTQY
TRBV5-1	TRBJ1-5	PLRESGRYNQPQH
TRBV9	TRBJ2-5	ASSVVAGVETQY